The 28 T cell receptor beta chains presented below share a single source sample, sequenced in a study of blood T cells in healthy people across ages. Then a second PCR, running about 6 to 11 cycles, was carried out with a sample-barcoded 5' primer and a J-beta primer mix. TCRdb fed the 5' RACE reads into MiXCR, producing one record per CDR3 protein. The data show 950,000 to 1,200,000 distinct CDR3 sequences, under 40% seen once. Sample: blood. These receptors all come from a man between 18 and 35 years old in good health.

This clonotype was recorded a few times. CDR3: CASGRDTQYF. The DNA of the CDR3 is TGTGCCAGTGGGCGAGATACGCAGTATTTT. J is TRBJ2-3 and V is TRBV2; no clear D gene. With 9 bases removed from V and 5 bases from J, the gap between germline ends came to 6 bases. The CDR3 contains 10 residues. Germline V CDR1 and CDR2: SNHLY, FYNNEI.

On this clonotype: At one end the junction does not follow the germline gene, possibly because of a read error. This chain's CDR3 is CASSQVILRDRGAGELFF. CDR3 DNA: TGTGCCAGCAGCCAAGTTATACTCCGGGACAGGGGTGCCGGGGAACTGTTTTTT. The genes are TRBV14 and TRBJ2-2; 10 nucleotides agree with TRBD1. CDR1 is SGHDN and CDR2 is FVKESK in the germline V gene. The CDR3 is made up of 18 amino acids. The entire variable domain, with the rest obtained from reference TRBV14 and TRBJ2-2, is as follows: EAGVTQFPSHSVIEKGQTVTLRCDPISGHDNLYWYRRVMGKEIKFLLHFVKESKQDESGMPNNRFLAERTGGTYSTLKVQPAELEDSGVYFCASSQVILRDRGAGELFFGEGSRLTVL.

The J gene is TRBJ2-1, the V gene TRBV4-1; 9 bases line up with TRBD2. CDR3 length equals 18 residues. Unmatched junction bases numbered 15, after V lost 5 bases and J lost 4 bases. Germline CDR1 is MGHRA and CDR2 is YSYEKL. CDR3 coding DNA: TGCGCCAGCAGCTTCCCAGTCGGTGGCGGGGGGGTATACAATGAGCAGTTCTTC. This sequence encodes CASSFPVGGGGVYNEQFF.

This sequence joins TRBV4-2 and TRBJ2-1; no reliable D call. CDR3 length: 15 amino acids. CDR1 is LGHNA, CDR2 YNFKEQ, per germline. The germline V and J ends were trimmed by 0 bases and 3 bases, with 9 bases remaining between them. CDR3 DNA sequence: TGTGCCAGCAGCCAAGATGGGGATAGCTACAATGAGCAGTTCTTC. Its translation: CASSQDGDSYNEQFF.

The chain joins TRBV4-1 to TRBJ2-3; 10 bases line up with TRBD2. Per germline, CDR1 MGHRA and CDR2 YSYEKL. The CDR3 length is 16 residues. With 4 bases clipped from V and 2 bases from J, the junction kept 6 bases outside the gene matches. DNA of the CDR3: TGCGCCAGCAGCCTCAAGAGCGGGGGGGACACAGATACGCAGTATTTT. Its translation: CASSLKSGGDTDTQYF.

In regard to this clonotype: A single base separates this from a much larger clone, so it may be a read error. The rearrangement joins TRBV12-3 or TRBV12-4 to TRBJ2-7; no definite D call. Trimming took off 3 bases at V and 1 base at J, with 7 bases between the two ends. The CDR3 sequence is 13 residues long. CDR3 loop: CASSFHGSYEQYF. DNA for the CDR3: TGTGCCAGCAGTTTCCACGGGTCCTACGAGCAGTACTTC.

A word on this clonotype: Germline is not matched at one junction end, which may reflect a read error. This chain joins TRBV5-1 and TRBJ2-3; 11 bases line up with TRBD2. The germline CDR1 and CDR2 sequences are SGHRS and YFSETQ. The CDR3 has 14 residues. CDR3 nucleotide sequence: TGTGCCAGCTCACAGGGACTAGCGGAAGATACGCAGTATTTT. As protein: CASSQGLAEDTQYF.

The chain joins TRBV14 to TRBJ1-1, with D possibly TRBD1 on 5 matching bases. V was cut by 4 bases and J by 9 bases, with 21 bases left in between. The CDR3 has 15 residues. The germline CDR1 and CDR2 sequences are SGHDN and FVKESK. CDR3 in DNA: TGTGCCAGCAGCCCCACCGGGGCCTTACCACCTAAAGCTTTCTTT. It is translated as CASSPTGALPPKAFF. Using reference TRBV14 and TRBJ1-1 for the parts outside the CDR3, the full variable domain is EAGVTQFPSHSVIEKGQTVTLRCDPISGHDNLYWYRRVMGKEIKFLLHFVKESKQDESGMPNNRFLAERTGGTYSTLKVQPAELEDSGVYFCASSPTGALPPKAFFGQGTRLTVV.

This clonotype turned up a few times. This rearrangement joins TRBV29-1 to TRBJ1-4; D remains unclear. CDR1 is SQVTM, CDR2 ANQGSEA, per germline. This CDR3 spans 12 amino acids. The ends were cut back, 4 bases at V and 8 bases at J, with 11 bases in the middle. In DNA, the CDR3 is TGCAGCGTTGGGGGTCGAGAGGAAAAACTGTTTTTT. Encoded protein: CSVGGREEKLFF.

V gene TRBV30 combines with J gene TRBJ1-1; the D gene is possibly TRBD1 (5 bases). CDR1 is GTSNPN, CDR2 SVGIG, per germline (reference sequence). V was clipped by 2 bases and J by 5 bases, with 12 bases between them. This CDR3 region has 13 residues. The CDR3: CAWSTQGSTEAFF. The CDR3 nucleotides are TGTGCCTGGAGTACCCAGGGTTCGACTGAAGCTTTCTTT.

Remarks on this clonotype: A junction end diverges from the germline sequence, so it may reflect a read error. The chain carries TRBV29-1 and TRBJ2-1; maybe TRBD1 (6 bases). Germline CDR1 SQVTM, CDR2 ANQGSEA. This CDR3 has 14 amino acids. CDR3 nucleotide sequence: TGCAGCGTCTCGAGCAGGGGTTCCTACGATGAGCAGTTCTTC. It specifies CSVSSRGSYDEQFF.

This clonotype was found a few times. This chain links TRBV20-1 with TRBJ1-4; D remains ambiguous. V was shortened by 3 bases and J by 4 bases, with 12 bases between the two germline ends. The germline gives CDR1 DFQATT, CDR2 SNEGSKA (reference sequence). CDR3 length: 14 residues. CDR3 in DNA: TGCAGTGCTAGGCGGGGTTCCGGTAATGAAAAACTGTTTTTT. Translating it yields CSARRGSGNEKLFF.

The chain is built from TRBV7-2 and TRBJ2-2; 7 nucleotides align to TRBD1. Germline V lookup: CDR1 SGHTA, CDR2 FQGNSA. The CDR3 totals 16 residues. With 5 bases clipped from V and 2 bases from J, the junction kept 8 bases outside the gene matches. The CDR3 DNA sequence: TGTGCCAGCAGCCCCAACAGGGGTTCTAACACCGGGGAGCTGTTTTTT. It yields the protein CASSPNRGSNTGELFF.

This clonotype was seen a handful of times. The CDR3 spells CASSVTPSPNNYGYTF. For the CDR3, the DNA is TGTGCCAGCAGCGTAACACCGAGTCCCAATAACTATGGCTACACCTTC. The chain joins TRBV9 to TRBJ1-2, with D uncertain. V was trimmed by 1 base and J by 1 base, leaving 14 bases between them. This CDR3 comprises 16 residues. Germline V gene sequence: CDR1 SGDLS, CDR2 YYNGEE.

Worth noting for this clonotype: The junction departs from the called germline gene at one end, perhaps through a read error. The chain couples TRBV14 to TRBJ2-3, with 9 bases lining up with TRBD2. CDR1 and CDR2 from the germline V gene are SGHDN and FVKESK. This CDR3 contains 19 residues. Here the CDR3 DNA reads TGTGTCAGCAGCCAAGTTTATCTAGCGGGGACCCTTAGCACAGATACGCAGTATTTT. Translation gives CVSSQVYLAGTLSTDTQYF. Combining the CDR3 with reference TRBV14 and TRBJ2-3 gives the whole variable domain EAGVTQFPSHSVIEKGQTVTLRCDPISGHDNLYWYRRVMGKEIKFLLHFVKESKQDESGMPNNRFLAERTGGTYSTLKVQPAELEDSGVYFCVSSQVYLAGTLSTDTQYFGPGTRLTVL.

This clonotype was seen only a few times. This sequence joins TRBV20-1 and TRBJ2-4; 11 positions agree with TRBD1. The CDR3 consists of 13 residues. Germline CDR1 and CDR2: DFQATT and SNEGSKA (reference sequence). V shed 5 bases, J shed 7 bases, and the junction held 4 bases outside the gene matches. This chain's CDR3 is CSALDRGHNIQYF. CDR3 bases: TGCAGTGCTTTGGACAGGGGGCATAACATTCAGTACTTC.

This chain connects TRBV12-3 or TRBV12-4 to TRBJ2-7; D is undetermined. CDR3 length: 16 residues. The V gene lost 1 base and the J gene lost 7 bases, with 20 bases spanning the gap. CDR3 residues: CASSLVGVIQGGEQYF. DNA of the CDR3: TGTGCCAGCAGTTTAGTAGGCGTGATTCAAGGCGGTGAGCAGTACTTC.

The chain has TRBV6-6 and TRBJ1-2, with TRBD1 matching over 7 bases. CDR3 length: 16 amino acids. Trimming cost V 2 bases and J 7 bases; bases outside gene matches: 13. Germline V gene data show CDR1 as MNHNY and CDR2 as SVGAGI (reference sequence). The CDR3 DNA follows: TGTGCCAGCAGTTACGGTGACAGGGACGCCTTGGGTGGCTACACCTTC. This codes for CASSYGDRDALGGYTF.

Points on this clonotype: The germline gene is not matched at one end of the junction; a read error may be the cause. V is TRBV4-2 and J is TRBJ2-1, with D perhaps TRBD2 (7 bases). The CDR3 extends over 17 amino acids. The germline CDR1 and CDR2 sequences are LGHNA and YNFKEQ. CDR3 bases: TGTGCCTGCAGCCCAGACGGGGTGGGGGGGGCGCGGAATGAGCAGTTCTTC. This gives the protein CACSPDGVGGARNEQFF.

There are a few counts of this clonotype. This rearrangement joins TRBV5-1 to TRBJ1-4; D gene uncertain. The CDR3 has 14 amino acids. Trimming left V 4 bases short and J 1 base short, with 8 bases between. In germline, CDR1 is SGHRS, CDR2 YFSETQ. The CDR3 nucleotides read TGCGCCAGCAGCCCCGGACTAACTAATGAAAAACTGTTTTTT. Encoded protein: CASSPGLTNEKLFF.

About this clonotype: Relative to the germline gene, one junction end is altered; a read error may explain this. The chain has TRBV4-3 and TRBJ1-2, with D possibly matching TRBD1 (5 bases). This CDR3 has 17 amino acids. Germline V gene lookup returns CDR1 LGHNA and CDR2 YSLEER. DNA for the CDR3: TGCGCCGGCAGCCGAGACGTCCGAGGAGGGGTTGGCTATGGCTACACCTTC. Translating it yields CAGSRDVRGGVGYGYTF.

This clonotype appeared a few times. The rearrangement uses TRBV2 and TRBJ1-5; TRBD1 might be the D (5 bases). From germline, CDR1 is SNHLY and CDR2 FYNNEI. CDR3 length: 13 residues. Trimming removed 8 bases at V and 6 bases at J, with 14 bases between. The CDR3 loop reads CASEGGVGQPQHF. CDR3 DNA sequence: TGTGCCAGCGAAGGAGGGGTCGGTCAGCCCCAGCATTTT.

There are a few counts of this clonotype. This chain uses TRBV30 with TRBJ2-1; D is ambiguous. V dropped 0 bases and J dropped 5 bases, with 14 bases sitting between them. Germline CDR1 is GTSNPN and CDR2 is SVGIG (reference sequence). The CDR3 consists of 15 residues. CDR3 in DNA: TGTGCCTGGAGTGTACGGTCACCCGGTGACAATGAGCAGTTCTTC. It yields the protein CAWSVRSPGDNEQFF.

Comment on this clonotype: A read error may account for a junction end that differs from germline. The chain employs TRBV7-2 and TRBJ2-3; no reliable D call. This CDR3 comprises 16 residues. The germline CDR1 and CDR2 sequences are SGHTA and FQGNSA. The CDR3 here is CASSILGGRSTDTQYF. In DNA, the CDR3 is TGCGCCAGCAGCATCTTGGGTGGTAGAAGCACAGATACGCAGTATTTT.

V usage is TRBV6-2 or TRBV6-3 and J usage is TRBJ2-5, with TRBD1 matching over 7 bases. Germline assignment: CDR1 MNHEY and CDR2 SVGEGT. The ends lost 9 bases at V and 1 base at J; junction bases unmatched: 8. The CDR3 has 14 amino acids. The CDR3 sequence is CASSKRTGQETQYF. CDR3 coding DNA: TGTGCCAGTAGTAAACGGACAGGCCAAGAGACCCAGTACTTC.

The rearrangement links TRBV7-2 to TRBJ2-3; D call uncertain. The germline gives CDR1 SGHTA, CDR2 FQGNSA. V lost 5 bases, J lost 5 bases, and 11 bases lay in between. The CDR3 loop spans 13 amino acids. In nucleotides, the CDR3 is TGTGCCAGCAGCGTAAACTTCCTAGATACGCAGTATTTT. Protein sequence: CASSVNFLDTQYF.

The DNA of the CDR3 is TGCGCCAGCAGCCAGGGAAACCTCGGGGTGGTCGGTTCACCCCTCCACTTT. It is translated as CASSQGNLGVVGSPLHF. The rearrangement joins TRBV4-1 to TRBJ1-6; no clear D gene. This CDR3 spans 17 amino acids. In germline, CDR1 is MGHRA, CDR2 YSYEKL. V gave up 3 bases and J gave up 9 bases, with 21 bases separating them.

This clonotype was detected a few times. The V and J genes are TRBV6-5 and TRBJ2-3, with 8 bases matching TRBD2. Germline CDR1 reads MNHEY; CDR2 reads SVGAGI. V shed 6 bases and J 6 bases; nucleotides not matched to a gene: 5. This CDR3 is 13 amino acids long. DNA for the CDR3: TGTGCCAGCAGAGTCGGCGGGGGGGATACGCAGTATTTT. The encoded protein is CASRVGGGDTQYF.